These 14 T cell receptor beta chains share one sample of origin, sequenced in a study of identical twins. TCRdb analysed the 5' RACE reads with MiXCR anew, one entry per CDR3 protein. Counted here are around 550,000 distinct CDR3 sequences, nearly 15% occurring once; the ten biggest clones make up roughly 0.44%. The same specimen was also included in a second study, on yellow fever vaccine responses in identical twins.

Sequencing was carried out using CD4+ T cells sorted from blood. These receptors came from a woman aged 18-29 years in good health.

This clonotype occurred a few times. The J gene is TRBJ2-1, the V gene TRBV6-1; D is unresolved. The CDR3 loop spans 15 amino acids. V lost 5 bases, J lost 6 bases, and 17 bases lay in between. Per the germline V gene, CDR1 is MNHNS and CDR2 is SASEGT. CDR3 in DNA: TGTGCCAGCAGTCCACATAGACGGTCCGGCAATGAGCAGTTCTTC. Amino acids: CASSPHRRSGNEQFF.

In DNA, the CDR3 is TGTGCCAGCACCGGGAGCGTCGGTCGCTCTGGGGCCAACGTCCTGACTTTC. It yields the protein CASTGSVGRSGANVLTF. The chain couples TRBV6-1 to TRBJ2-6; D is possibly TRBD2 (6 bases). CDR3 length equals 17 residues. The germline CDR1 and CDR2 sequences are MNHNS and SASEGT. V lost 7 bases, J lost 0 bases, and 16 bases lay in between.

This sequence joins TRBV18 and TRBJ2-1; TRBD2 might be the D (6 bases). V was cut by 4 bases and J by 0 bases, with 19 bases left in between. The CDR3 runs to 18 residues. CDR1 is KGHSH, CDR2 LQKENI, per germline. The CDR3 spells CASSQLGGEQSSYNEQFF. CDR3 in DNA: TGTGCCAGCTCACAGCTCGGGGGTGAGCAGAGCTCCTACAATGAGCAGTTCTTC.

This chain connects TRBV20-1 to TRBJ2-1, with TRBD2 matching over 15 bases. The germline V gene encodes CDR1 DFQATT and CDR2 SNEGSKA (reference sequence). After removal of 4 bases from V and 5 bases from J, the junction contained 6 bases not matched to a gene. The CDR3 is 16 residues long. The CDR3 is CSATGTSGRSHNEQFF. CDR3 DNA sequence: TGCAGTGCTACCGGGACTAGCGGGAGGAGCCACAATGAGCAGTTCTTC.

The V and J genes are TRBV6-5 and TRBJ1-1, with D possibly matching TRBD1 (5 bases). The CDR3 spans 14 residues. Between the trimmed V and J ends, which lost 7 bases and 1 base, there was a span of 13 bases. Germline lookup yields CDR1 MNHEY and CDR2 SVGAGI. CDR3 nucleotide sequence: TGTGCCAGCATTCTCGGGACCGAGAACACTGAAGCTTTCTTT. The encoded protein is CASILGTENTEAFF.

The chain links TRBV11-2 to TRBJ2-2, with D possibly TRBD1 on 6 matching bases. The CDR3 is made up of 14 amino acids. Germline V gene data show CDR1 as SGHAT and CDR2 as FQNNGV. Trimming removed 3 bases from V and 5 bases from J, with 10 bases in between. The CDR3 here is CASSFQGTTGELFF. The CDR3 DNA reads TGTGCCAGCAGCTTTCAGGGGACGACCGGGGAGCTGTTTTTT.

The V call is TRBV7-2, the J call TRBJ1-1; D is ambiguous. Germline V lookup: CDR1 SGHTA, CDR2 FQGNSA. The ends were cut back, 1 base at V and 3 bases at J, with 9 bases in the middle. CDR3 length equals 14 residues. The DNA of the CDR3 is TGTGCCAGCAGCTTAGTAGGGAGGTACACTGAAGCTTTCTTT. The encoded protein is CASSLVGRYTEAFF. Based on the CDR3 plus reference TRBV7-2 and TRBJ1-1, the full variable domain is GAGVSQSPSNKVTEKGKDVELRCDPISGHTALYWYRQSLGQGLEFLIYFQGNSAPDKSGLPSDRFSAERTGGSVSTLTIQRTQQEDSAVYLCASSLVGRYTEAFFGQGTRLTVV.

J is TRBJ2-2 and V is TRBV12-3 or TRBV12-4; TRBD1 might be the D (6 bases). CDR3 size: 15 residues. V was clipped by 7 bases and J by 2 bases, with 14 bases between them. This CDR3 reads CASKGDGTNTGELFF. CDR3 nucleotide sequence: TGTGCCAGCAAGGGCGACGGGACAAACACCGGGGAGCTGTTTTTT.

This clonotype was seen only a few times. The chain carries TRBV2 and TRBJ1-5, with D uncertain. V lost 7 bases, J lost 6 bases, and 19 bases lay in between. Germline V gene data show CDR1 as SNHLY and CDR2 as FYNNEI. This CDR3 has 15 residues. The CDR3 sequence: CASTPGWVVVQPQHF. CDR3 sequence (DNA): TGTGCCAGCACCCCCGGTTGGGTGGTTGTTCAGCCCCAGCATTTT.

The genes are TRBV28 and TRBJ2-1; 12 positions agree with TRBD2. CDR3 length: 16 residues. Trimming cost V 3 bases and J 8 bases; bases outside gene matches: 8. Germline V gene sequence: CDR1 MDHEN, CDR2 SYDVKM. The CDR3 DNA follows: TGTGCCAGCAGTTTTTCCGGACTAGCGGGGTTATATGAGCAGTTCTTC. It codes for CASSFSGLAGLYEQFF.

The chain has TRBV11-2 and TRBJ2-3; 10 nucleotides agree with TRBD2. CDR3 length equals 16 residues. J gave up 1 base and V 6 bases, and 7 bases lay outside the gene matches. Germline-derived CDR1 and CDR2 are SGHAT and FQNNGV. In DNA form, the CDR3 reads TGTGCCAGCAGTTCAGTAGCGGGGGGCGGCACAGATACGCAGTATTTT. It encodes CASSSVAGGGTDTQYF.

This clonotype was detected only a few times. The V gene is TRBV7-7, the J gene TRBJ2-1; TRBD1 aligns across 9 bases. Losses at the gene ends were 4 bases for V and 7 bases for J; bases not matched to a gene: 8. Germline CDR1 is SSHAT and CDR2 is FNYEAQ (reference sequence). The length of the CDR3 is 15 residues. CDR3 DNA sequence: TGTGCCAGCAGCTCATTACAGGGGGCCGGTAATGAGCAGTTCTTC. Translation gives CASSSLQGAGNEQFF.

The rearrangement uses TRBV18 and TRBJ2-2; the match to TRBD1 covers 7 bases. V shed 3 bases, J shed 6 bases, and the junction held 7 bases outside the gene matches. This CDR3 has 15 amino acids. The germline CDR1 and CDR2 sequences are KGHSH and LQKENI. CDR3 sequence: CASSPRQGWSGELFF. The CDR3 region has the DNA TGTGCCAGCTCACCCCGACAGGGATGGTCCGGGGAGCTGTTTTTT.

This clonotype has at least ten counts. The CDR3: CSVRKGLVFDEQFF. CDR3 bases: TGCAGCGTTCGCAAGGGACTAGTATTTGATGAGCAGTTCTTC. This chain links TRBV29-1 with TRBJ2-1, with 8 bases that match TRBD2. V lost 5 bases and J lost 8; bases outside the gene matches: 11. The CDR3 is 14 residues long. The germline gives CDR1 SQVTM, CDR2 ANQGSEA.